The subject of this entry is one T cell receptor (beta chain). Its target is not known. The data belong to a study of blood T cells in healthy people across ages. Study-wide points: A conclusive naive versus antigen-experienced comparison was prevented by the unsorted PBMCs.

With a J-beta primer mix and a sample-barcoded 5' primer, a second PCR ran roughly 6 to 11 cycles. Sequencing recovered at least 2.5 million CDR3-containing paired-end reads from each sample. A single record per CDR3 protein comes from TCRdb applying MiXCR to the 5' RACE reads. The table records roughly 1.9 million distinct CDR3 sequences, about two fifths of them present only once. This CDR3 contains 13 residues. CDR1 and CDR2 (germline): SQVTM, ANQGSEA. The J segment lost 8 bases and the V segment lost 7 bases, leaving 10 bases of the junction unmatched. There were healthy Caucasian individuals from Russia, aged roughly 6 to 90, serving as donors.

This chain connects TRBV29-1 to TRBJ1-4, with TRBD1 identical over 7 bases. The sample was blood. This clonotype was sampled from a human donor in good health. CDR3 protein: CSARQGGGEKLFF. In DNA form, the CDR3 reads TGCAGCGCCCGACAGGGAGGAGGGGAAAAACTGTTTTTT.